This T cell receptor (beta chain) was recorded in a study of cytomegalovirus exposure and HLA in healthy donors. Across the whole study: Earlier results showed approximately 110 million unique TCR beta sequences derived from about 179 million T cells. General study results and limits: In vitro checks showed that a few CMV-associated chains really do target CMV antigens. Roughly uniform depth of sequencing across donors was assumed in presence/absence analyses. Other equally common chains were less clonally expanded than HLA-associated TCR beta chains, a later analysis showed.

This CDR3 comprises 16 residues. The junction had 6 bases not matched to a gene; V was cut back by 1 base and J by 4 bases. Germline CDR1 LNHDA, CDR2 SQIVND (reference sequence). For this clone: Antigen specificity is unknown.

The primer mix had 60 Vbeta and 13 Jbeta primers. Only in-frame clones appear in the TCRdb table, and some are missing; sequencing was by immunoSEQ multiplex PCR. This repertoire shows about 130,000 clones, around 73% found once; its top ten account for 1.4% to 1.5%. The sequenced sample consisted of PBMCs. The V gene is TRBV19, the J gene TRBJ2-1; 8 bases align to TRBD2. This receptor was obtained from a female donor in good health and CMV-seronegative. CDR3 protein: CASSIGASGLYNEQFF. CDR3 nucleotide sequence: TGTGCCAGTAGTATAGGGGCTAGCGGGCTTTACAATGAGCAGTTCTTC.